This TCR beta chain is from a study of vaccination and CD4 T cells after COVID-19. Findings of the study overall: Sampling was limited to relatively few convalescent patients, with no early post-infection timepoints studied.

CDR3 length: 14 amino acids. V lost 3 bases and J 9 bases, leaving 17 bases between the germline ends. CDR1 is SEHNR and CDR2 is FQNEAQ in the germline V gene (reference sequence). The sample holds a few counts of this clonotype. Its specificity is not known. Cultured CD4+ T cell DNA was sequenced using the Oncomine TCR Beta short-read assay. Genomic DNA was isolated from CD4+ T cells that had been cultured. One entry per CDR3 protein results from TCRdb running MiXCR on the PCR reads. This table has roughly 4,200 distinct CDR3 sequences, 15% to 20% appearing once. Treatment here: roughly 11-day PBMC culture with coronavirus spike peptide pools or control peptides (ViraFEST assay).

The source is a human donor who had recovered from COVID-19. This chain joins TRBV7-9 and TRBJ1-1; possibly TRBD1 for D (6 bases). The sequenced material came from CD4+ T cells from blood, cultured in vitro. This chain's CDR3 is CASSFDGTILKAFF. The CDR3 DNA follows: TGTGCCAGCAGCTTCGATGGGACAATTTTGAAAGCTTTCTTT.